This T cell receptor (beta chain) was sequenced for a study of blood T cell repertoires in COVID-19. Only in-frame clones appear in the TCRdb table, and some are missing; sequencing was by immunoSEQ multiplex PCR. There are 150,000 to 200,000 clones in the sample; around 80% occur only once, and around 8.4% lies in the top ten. V gave up 6 bases and J gave up 6 bases, with 21 bases separating them. The CDR3 consists of 16 residues. Germline values: CDR1 MNHNY, CDR2 SVGAGI (reference sequence). The clonotype originates from a woman over 75 with active or convalescent COVID-19. The sample was peripheral blood. The chain uses TRBV6-6 and TRBJ2-1, with D perhaps matching TRBD2 (7 bases). The CDR3 loop is CASRPSGGARGNEQFF. Written as DNA, the CDR3 is TGTGCCAGCAGACCGAGTGGGGGGGCCCGGGGCAATGAGCAGTTCTTC.